This TCR beta chain was profiled in a study of blood T cells in healthy people across ages. Germline loops: CDR1 MNHNY, CDR2 SVGAGI (reference sequence). The CDR3 length is 14 residues. Trimming took off 2 bases at V and 8 bases at J, with 10 bases between the two ends. Primers used in a second PCR of about 6 to 11 cycles were a sample-barcoded 5' primer and a J-beta primer mix. TCRdb passed the 5' RACE reads through MiXCR, listing each CDR3 protein once. The repertoire includes 660,000 or so distinct CDR3 sequences, about 54% of them detected once, and 30% to 40% sits in the top ten. The sequencing input was blood. The chain links TRBV6-6 to TRBJ1-6; D remains ambiguous. The clonotype comes from a man aged 55 to 70 in good health. For the CDR3, the DNA is TGTGCCAGCAGTTACGGGCAGAAGGATTCACCCCTCCACTTT. It codes for CASSYGQKDSPLHF.